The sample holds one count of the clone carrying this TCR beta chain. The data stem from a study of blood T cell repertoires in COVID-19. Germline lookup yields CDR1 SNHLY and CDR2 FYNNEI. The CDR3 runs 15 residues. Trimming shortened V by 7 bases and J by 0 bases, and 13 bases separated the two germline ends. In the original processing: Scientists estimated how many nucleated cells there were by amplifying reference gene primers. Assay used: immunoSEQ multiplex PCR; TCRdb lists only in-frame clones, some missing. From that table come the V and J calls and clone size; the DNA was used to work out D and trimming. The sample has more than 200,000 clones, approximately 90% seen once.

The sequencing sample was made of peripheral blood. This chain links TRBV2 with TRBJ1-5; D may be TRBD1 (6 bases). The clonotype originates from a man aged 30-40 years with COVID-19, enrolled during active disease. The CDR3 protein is CASIKDSYSNQPQHF. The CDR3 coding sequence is TGTGCCAGCATAAAGGACAGCTATAGCAATCAGCCCCAGCATTTT.